This T cell receptor beta chain was sequenced in a study of neurological immune-mediated disorders. Regarding the study as a whole: When repertoires were grouped phylogenetically, those of 18 of 34 multiple sclerosis patients fell into one related-CDR3 cluster, a possible signature.

This clonotype was recorded many times. Its antigen remains unknown. The germline V gene has CDR1 DFQATT and CDR2 SNEGSKA (reference sequence). The CDR3 length is 14 residues. V was trimmed by 5 bases and J by 2 bases, leaving 13 bases between them. Each CDR3 protein gets one entry after TCRdb re-called the 5' RACE reads with MiXCR. This table has tens of thousands of distinct CDR3 sequences, around 3.8% appearing once. This receptor was identified in a woman between 40 and 50 years old with multiple sclerosis. This chain uses TRBV20-1 with TRBJ2-1, with TRBD2 as a possible D gene (7 bases). Sequenced input: CD4+ T cells from blood. As DNA, the CDR3 is TGCAGTGCTGTGAGCGGGACAACCTACAATGAGCAGTTCTTC. Translation: CSAVSGTTYNEQFF.